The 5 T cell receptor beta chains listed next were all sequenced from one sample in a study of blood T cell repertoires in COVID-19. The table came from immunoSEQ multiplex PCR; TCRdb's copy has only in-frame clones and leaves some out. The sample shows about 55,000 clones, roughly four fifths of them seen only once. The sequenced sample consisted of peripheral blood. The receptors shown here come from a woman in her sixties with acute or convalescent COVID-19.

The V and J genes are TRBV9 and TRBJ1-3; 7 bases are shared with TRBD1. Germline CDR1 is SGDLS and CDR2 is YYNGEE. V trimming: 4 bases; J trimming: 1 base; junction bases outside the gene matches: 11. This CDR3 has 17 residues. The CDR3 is CASSRNPGGWSGNTIYF. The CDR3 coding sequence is TGTGCCAGCAGCCGAAATCCAGGGGGTTGGTCTGGAAACACCATATATTTT.

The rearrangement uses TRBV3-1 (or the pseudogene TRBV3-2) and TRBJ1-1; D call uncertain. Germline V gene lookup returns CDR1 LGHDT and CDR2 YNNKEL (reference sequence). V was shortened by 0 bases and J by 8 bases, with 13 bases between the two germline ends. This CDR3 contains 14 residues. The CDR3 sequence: CASSQEAGFTEAFF. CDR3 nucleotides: TGTGCCAGCAGCCAAGAAGCGGGATTTACGGAAGCTTTCTTT.

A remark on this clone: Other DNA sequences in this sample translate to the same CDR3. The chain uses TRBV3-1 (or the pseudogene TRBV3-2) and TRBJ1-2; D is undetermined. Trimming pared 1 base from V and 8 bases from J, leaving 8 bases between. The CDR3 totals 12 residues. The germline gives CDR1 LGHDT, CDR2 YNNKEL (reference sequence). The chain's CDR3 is CASSQAGNGYTF. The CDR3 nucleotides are TGTGCCAGCAGCCAAGCGGGGAACGGCTACACCTTC.

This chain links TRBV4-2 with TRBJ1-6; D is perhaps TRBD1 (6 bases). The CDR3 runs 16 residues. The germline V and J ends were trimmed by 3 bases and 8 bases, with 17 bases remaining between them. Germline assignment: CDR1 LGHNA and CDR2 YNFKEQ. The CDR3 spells CASSQGARGVDSPLHF. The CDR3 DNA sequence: TGTGCCAGCAGCCAGGGGGCCAGGGGAGTTGATTCACCCCTCCACTTT.

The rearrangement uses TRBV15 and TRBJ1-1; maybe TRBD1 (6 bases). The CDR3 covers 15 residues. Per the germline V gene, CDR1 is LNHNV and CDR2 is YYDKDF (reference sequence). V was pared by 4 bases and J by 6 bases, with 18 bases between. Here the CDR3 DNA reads TGTGCCACCAGCAACCGACCGCAGGGGTTCGCTGAAGCTTTCTTT. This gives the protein CATSNRPQGFAEAFF.